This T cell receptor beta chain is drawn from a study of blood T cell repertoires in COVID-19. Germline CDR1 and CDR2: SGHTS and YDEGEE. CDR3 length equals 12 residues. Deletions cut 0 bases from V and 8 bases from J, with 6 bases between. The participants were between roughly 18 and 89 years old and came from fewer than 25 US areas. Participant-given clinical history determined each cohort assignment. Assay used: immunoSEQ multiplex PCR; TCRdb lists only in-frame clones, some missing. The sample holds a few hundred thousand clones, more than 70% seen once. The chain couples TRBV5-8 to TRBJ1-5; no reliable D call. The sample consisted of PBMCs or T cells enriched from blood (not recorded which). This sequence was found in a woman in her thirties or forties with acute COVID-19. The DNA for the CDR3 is TGTGCCAGCAGCTTGGTGGGAGAGCCCCAGCATTTT. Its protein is CASSLVGEPQHF.